A selection of T cell receptor beta chains follows, all from one sample in a study of CD8 T cells in Susac syndrome. TCRdb used MiXCR to reprocess the immunoSEQ multiplex PCR reads, holding one entry per CDR3 protein. The data show around 270,000 distinct CDR3 sequences, about 89% seen once. The sequencing input was CD8+ T cells from PBMCs. The receptor set was obtained from a human donor with multiple sclerosis. Each CDR3 is given with its conserved first and last residue. Fields, in order: D gene, clone size, J gene, V gene, CDR3 protein, CDR3 DNA. A D gene is named only where the DNA matches it firmly. Size values are once, few and many counts, or a class for expanded clones, and some rows have none.

. | . | TRBJ1-1 | TRBV20-1 | CSARGGVRAEAFF | TGCAGTGCTAGAGGAGGGGTAAGGGCTGAAGCTTTCTTT
TRBD1 | . | TRBJ2-1 | TRBV7-9 | CASSPTGGYDNEQFF | TGTGCCAGCAGCCCGACAGGGGGCTACGACAATGAGCAGTTCTTC
. | . | TRBJ1-5 | TRBV7-9 | CASSFGGEWGNQPQHF | TGTGCCAGCAGCTTCGGCGGAGAGTGGGGGAATCAGCCCCAGCATTTT
. | . | TRBJ2-3 | TRBV4-1 | CASSQDTREYF | TGCGCCAGCAGCCAAGATACCCGGGAGTATTTT
. | . | TRBJ1-5 | TRBV27 | CASSPIVGREGNQPQHF | TGTGCCAGCAGTCCCATTGTAGGCAGGGAGGGCAATCAGCCCCAGCATTTT
TRBD2 | . | TRBJ2-3 | TRBV5-1 | CASSSGTSWGDTQYF | TGCGCCAGCAGCTCCGGGACTAGCTGGGGAGATACGCAGTATTTT
. | . | TRBJ2-1 | TRBV29-1 | CSVGKQGHNEQFF | TGCAGCGTTGGGAAACAGGGTCACAATGAGCAGTTCTTC
. | . | TRBJ1-1 | TRBV2 | CASQTSTEAFF | TGTGCCAGCCAAACCAGCACTGAAGCTTTCTTT
TRBD2 | . | TRBJ2-1 | TRBV7-9 | CASSSGLAGGDEQFF | TGTGCCAGCAGCTCGGGACTAGCGGGCGGCGATGAGCAGTTCTTC
. | few | TRBJ1-5 | TRBV27 | CASSLPGQPQHF | TGTGCCAGCAGTTTACCAGGTCAGCCCCAGCATTTT
TRBD2 | . | TRBJ2-1 | TRBV11-2 | CASSQGLAWGDEQFF | TGTGCCAGCAGCCAGGGACTAGCGTGGGGGGATGAGCAGTTCTTC
. | . | TRBJ2-5 | TRBV4-2 | CASSPPGGRLRRETQYF | TGTGCCAGCAGCCCCCCAGGGGGGAGGCTCCGACGGGAGACCCAGTACTTC
. | once | TRBJ2-3 | TRBV2 | CAISPPRDTQYF | TGTGCCATTTCCCCTCCCAGGGATACGCAGTATTTT
TRBD1 | . | TRBJ1-4 | TRBV7-9 | CASSLFGTGGVNEKLFF | TGTGCCAGCAGCTTGTTTGGGACAGGGGGAGTGAATGAAAAACTGTTTTTT
TRBD2 | . | TRBJ2-1 | TRBV7-6 | CASSFETSGTYNEQFF | TGTGCCAGCAGTTTTGAGACTAGCGGGACCTACAATGAGCAGTTCTTC
. | few | TRBJ2-7 | TRBV6-2/TRBV6-3 | CASSTGLEWPEQYF | TGTGCCAGCAGTACCGGATTGGAGTGGCCCGAGCAGTACTTC
TRBD2 | once | TRBJ2-1 | TRBV25-1 | CASSPREGRGYNEQFF | TGTGCCAGCAGTCCTAGGGAGGGAAGAGGCTACAATGAGCAGTTCTTC
. | . | TRBJ2-1 | TRBV19 | CASSSVEHNEQFF | TGTGCCAGTAGTTCCGTGGAGCACAATGAGCAGTTCTTC